These 14 T cell receptor beta chains were all obtained from the same sample, sequenced in a study of T cell responses to AZD1222 COVID-19 vaccine. The table came from immunoSEQ multiplex PCR; TCRdb's copy has only in-frame clones and leaves some out. The repertoire holds tens of thousands of clones, with 70% to 90% as singletons. This specimen was peripheral blood, taken on day 0 of AZD1222 vaccination. Every receptor here comes from an adult in good health.

V and J are TRBV7-2 and TRBJ1-5; D gene uncertain. Germline CDR1 SGHTA, CDR2 FQGNSA. The CDR3 is 13 residues long. The V end lost 0 bases, the J end lost 7 bases, and 7 bases lay between the germline ends. In DNA, the CDR3 is TGTGCCAGCAGCTTAGCGCTCGAACAGCCCCAGCATTTT. Encoded protein: CASSLALEQPQHF.

V gene TRBV27 combines with J gene TRBJ2-1; tentatively, D is TRBD2 (6 bases). There are 16 residues in the CDR3. With 5 bases removed from V and 2 bases from J, the gap between germline ends came to 16 bases. Germline V gene data show CDR1 as MNHEY and CDR2 as SMNVEV (reference sequence). The DNA for the CDR3 is TGTGCCAGCAGTGTCGGCCGCGGGGTTCCCTACAATGAGCAGTTCTTC. Encoded protein: CASSVGRGVPYNEQFF.

The chain uses TRBV6-5 and TRBJ1-6; no clear D. The CDR3 runs to 15 residues. V shed 2 bases and J shed 7 bases, with 12 bases lying between them. In germline, CDR1 is MNHEY, CDR2 SVGAGI. The DNA for the CDR3 is TGTGCCAGCAGTTACAGGGCGGGTAGGAATTCACCCCTCCACTTT. As protein: CASSYRAGRNSPLHF.

The DNA for the CDR3 is TGTGCCAGCAGAACCACAGGCTTCAATTCACCCCTCCACTTT. It translates to CASRTTGFNSPLHF. V is TRBV2 and J is TRBJ1-6, with D maybe TRBD1 (5 bases). CDR3 length equals 14 residues. CDR1 and CDR2 from the germline V gene are SNHLY and FYNNEI. The germline V and J ends were trimmed by 6 bases and 7 bases, with 13 bases remaining between them.

This clone turned up a few times. The chain's CDR3 is CASSPQGPSGNTIYF. The CDR3 region has the DNA TGCGCCAGCAGCCCTCAGGGTCCCTCTGGAAACACCATATATTTT. This rearrangement joins TRBV5-1 to TRBJ1-3; D possibly corresponds to TRBD1 (5 bases). V lost 4 bases, J lost 0 bases, and 11 bases lay in between. The CDR3 loop spans 15 amino acids. Germline loops: CDR1 SGHRS, CDR2 YFSETQ.

This clone was seen once. The chain recombines TRBV18 with TRBJ1-4; possible D gene TRBD1, 5 bases. Deletions cut 3 bases from V and 0 bases from J, with 14 bases between. Germline-derived CDR1 and CDR2 are KGHSH and LQKENI. The length of the CDR3 is 17 residues. The CDR3 nucleotides read TGTGCCAGCTCACCCACGGGGCAGATTGCAACTAATGAAAAACTGTTTTTT. Translation gives CASSPTGQIATNEKLFF.

J is TRBJ2-6 and V is TRBV5-1, with D hard to call. The CDR3 extends over 13 amino acids. The germline V and J ends were trimmed by 6 bases and 4 bases, with 8 bases remaining between them. Per the germline V gene, CDR1 is SGHRS and CDR2 is YFSETQ. The CDR3 bases are TGCGCCAGCACCTCTGGGGGGGCCAACGTCCTGACTTTC. This sequence encodes CASTSGGANVLTF.

The chain has TRBV2 and TRBJ1-6; a possible D gene is TRBD1 (6 bases). The V end was cut by 10 bases, the J end by 7 bases, with 14 bases between. The CDR3 totals 13 residues. Germline-derived CDR1 and CDR2 are SNHLY and FYNNEI. The CDR3 nucleotides are TGTGCCATCACAGGGAGCGGGAATTCACCCCTCCACTTT. This gives the protein CAITGSGNSPLHF.

The chain carries TRBV11-3 and TRBJ2-3; D might be TRBD1 or TRBD2, each matching 5 bases. V was cut by 5 bases and J by 0 bases, with 9 bases left in between. The CDR3 has 14 amino acids. The germline V gene encodes CDR1 SGHNT and CDR2 YENEEA. CDR3 amino acids: CASSRGTSTDTQYF. DNA of the CDR3: TGTGCCAGCAGCCGGGGCACTAGCACAGATACGCAGTATTTT.

V is TRBV3-1 (or the pseudogene TRBV3-2) and J is TRBJ1-1; no clear D. The V gene lost 2 bases and the J gene lost 2 bases, with 9 bases spanning the gap. The CDR3 extends over 14 amino acids. Germline CDR1 reads LGHDT; CDR2 reads YNNKEL (reference sequence). CDR3 sequence reads: CASSQNTKNTEAFF. The CDR3, as DNA: TGTGCCAGCAGCCAAAACACGAAAAACACTGAAGCTTTCTTT.

The chain carries TRBV4-1 and TRBJ2-5; D unresolved. Germline V gene lookup returns CDR1 MGHRA and CDR2 YSYEKL. The CDR3 extends over 14 amino acids. Deletions cut 6 bases from V and 7 bases from J, with 18 bases between. CDR3 region: CASSQDPRNRTQYF. The CDR3 bases are TGCGCCAGCAGTCAGGACCCAAGGAATAGGACCCAGTACTTC.

This clone was seen a single time. The chain carries TRBV29-1 and TRBJ2-2; D may be TRBD2 (6 bases). Germline CDR1 and CDR2: SQVTM and ANQGSEA. The CDR3 sequence is 13 residues long. The V end was cut by 7 bases, the J end by 6 bases, with 15 bases between. In nucleotides, the CDR3 is TGCAGCGGGGGGGACCCCGCCTCCGGGGAGCTGTTTTTT. Amino acid sequence: CSGGDPASGELFF.

The chain carries TRBV5-1 and TRBJ1-1, with 8 bases identical to TRBD1. This CDR3 contains 14 residues. The germline gives CDR1 SGHRS, CDR2 YFSETQ. V trimming: 4 bases; J trimming: 4 bases; junction bases outside the gene matches: 6. In DNA form, the CDR3 reads TGCGCCAGCAGCGCTACAGGGGGAGGCACTGAAGCTTTCTTT. Its translation is CASSATGGGTEAFF.

V and J are TRBV7-9 and TRBJ2-7, with no clear D. CDR1 is SEHNR and CDR2 is FQNEAQ in the germline V gene (reference sequence). Trimming cost V 6 bases and J 0 bases, with 12 bases left between them. The length of the CDR3 is 14 residues. The CDR3 DNA reads as TGTGCCAGCAGTGCACAGTCCATCTCCTACGAGCAGTACTTC. It codes for CASSAQSISYEQYF.